This TCR beta chain was documented in a study of T cells in Graves' hyperthyroidism and ophthalmopathy. This CDR3 region has 14 residues. The V end was cut by 6 bases, the J end by 2 bases, with 13 bases between. The germline V gene encodes CDR1 MNHEY and CDR2 SVGAGI. The source material, RNA transcripts, was used to amplify TCR beta CDR3 regions. The HTBI primer set served for first-round RT-PCR of the TCR CDR3. Each CDR3 protein is one row after TCRdb ran MiXCR on the multiplex PCR reads. Counted here are about 400,000 distinct CDR3 sequences, roughly 13% occurring once; the ten biggest clones make up around 27%. This clonotype was detected many times.

The TCR sequence derives from a man aged 50 to 59 with Graves' ophthalmopathy. The sequenced material came from blood. This chain links TRBV6-5 with TRBJ1-1; D call uncertain. CDR3 amino acids: CASRGTAGNTEAFF. CDR3 in DNA: TGTGCCAGCAGGGGAACGGCAGGCAACACTGAAGCTTTCTTT.